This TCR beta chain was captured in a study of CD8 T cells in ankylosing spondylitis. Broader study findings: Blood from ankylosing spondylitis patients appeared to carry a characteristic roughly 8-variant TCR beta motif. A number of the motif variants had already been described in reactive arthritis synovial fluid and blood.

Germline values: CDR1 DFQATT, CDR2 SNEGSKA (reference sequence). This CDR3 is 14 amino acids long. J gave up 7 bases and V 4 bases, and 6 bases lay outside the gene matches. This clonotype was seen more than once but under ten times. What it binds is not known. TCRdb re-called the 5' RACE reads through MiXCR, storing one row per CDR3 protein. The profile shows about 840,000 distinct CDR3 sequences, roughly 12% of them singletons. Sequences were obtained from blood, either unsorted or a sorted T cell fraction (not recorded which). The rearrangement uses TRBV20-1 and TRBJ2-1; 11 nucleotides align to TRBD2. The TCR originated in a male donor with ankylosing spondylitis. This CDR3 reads CSANLAGGRNEQFF. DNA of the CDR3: TGCAGTGCTAACCTAGCGGGAGGAAGGAATGAGCAGTTCTTC.